Each of the 5 T cell receptor beta chains below was sequenced from the same sample in a study of shared clonotypes between healthy human individuals. Only in-frame clones appear in the TCRdb table, and some are missing; sequencing was by immunoSEQ multiplex PCR. Among approximately 2,000,000 clones listed, just under 95% were seen once. Terminally differentiated effector memory CD45RA+ cells were left out of the naive CD8 fraction, which was CD45RO-negative and positively selected for CCR7. The specimen sequenced was naive CD8+ T cells from PBMCs. Receptor source: a man aged 18-30 years in good health. Some clones in this sample may be carry-over from other donors' samples.

This clone was counted a single time. Other DNA sequences in the sample encode the same CDR3. V is TRBV27 and J is TRBJ2-7, with D tentatively TRBD1 (6 bases). Germline V gene sequence: CDR1 MNHEY, CDR2 SMNVEV (reference sequence). The CDR3 loop spans 13 amino acids. V was clipped by 3 bases and J by 3 bases, with 9 bases between them. The CDR3 DNA is TGTGCCAGCAGTTTGGGGGCCCGCTACGAGCAGTACTTC. The encoded protein is CASSLGARYEQYF.

The chain uses TRBV27 and TRBJ2-1, with a possible D match to TRBD2 (5 bases). Per germline, CDR1 MNHEY and CDR2 SMNVEV (reference sequence). This CDR3 contains 15 residues. V dropped 2 bases and J dropped 1 base, with 9 bases sitting between them. CDR3 sequence (DNA): TGTGCCAGCAGTTTAATGGGAGCTTCCTACAATGAGCAGTTCTTC. Protein sequence: CASSLMGASYNEQFF.

This clone has a single count. Other DNA sequences from this sample encode an identical CDR3 as well. The chain links TRBV28 to TRBJ2-1; no clear D. This CDR3 has 16 residues. Germline loops: CDR1 MDHEN, CDR2 SYDVKM. Trimming left V 5 bases short and J 0 bases short, with 14 bases between. Here the CDR3 reads CASSPLAVSSYNEQFF. The DNA of the CDR3 is TGTGCCAGCAGTCCGCTGGCCGTGAGCTCCTACAATGAGCAGTTCTTC.

This rearrangement joins TRBV2 to TRBJ1-2, with 9 bases that match TRBD1. This CDR3 region has 14 residues. V shed 3 bases, J shed 4 bases, and the junction held 3 bases outside the gene matches. Germline V gene data show CDR1 as SNHLY and CDR2 as FYNNEI. The CDR3 DNA sequence: TGTGCCAGCAGTGAGGGGACAGGGACCTATGGCTACACCTTC. It yields the protein CASSEGTGTYGYTF.

The table lists this clone with a count of one. V gene TRBV7-9 combines with J gene TRBJ2-2; TRBD2 might be the D (6 bases). CDR1 is SEHNR and CDR2 is FQNEAQ in the germline V gene (reference sequence). The length of the CDR3 is 15 residues. V lost 5 bases and J lost 0, with 10 bases in between. The DNA for the CDR3 is TGTGCCAGCAGCGAGCGGGTGTCGAACACCGGGGAGCTGTTTTTT. This translates into CASSERVSNTGELFF.